This is a list of T cell receptor beta chains from one sample in a study of T cells in Graves' hyperthyroidism and ophthalmopathy. TCRdb analysed the multiplex PCR reads with MiXCR anew, one entry per CDR3 protein. This sample yields 40,000 to 65,000 distinct CDR3 sequences, of which roughly 50% are seen a single time; roughly 9.7% belongs to the top ten. The material sequenced was blood. The receptors derive from a woman in her 50s with Graves' ophthalmopathy. Both conserved end residues are part of each CDR3. The D gene is left open where the match is weak. Rows give clone size only sometimes, using once, few, many, or a class for an expanded clone.

size	V	J	D	DNA	CDR3
NA	TRBV20-1	TRBJ2-4	TRBD1	TGCAGTGCCAAACAGGGGGTGCTAGCCAAAAACATTCAGTACTTC	CSAKQGVLAKNIQYF
NA	TRBV11-2	TRBJ2-7	TRBD1	TGTGCCAGCAGCTTAGAGTACAGGGGAAGGGAGCAGTACTTC	CASSLEYRGREQYF
NA	TRBV7-6	TRBJ2-1	TRBD2	TGTGCCAGCAGTAACCAAGATAGCGGGGACTACAATGAGCAATTCTTC	CASSNQDSGDYNEQFF
NA	TRBV15	TRBJ1-5	TRBD1	TGTGCCACCAGCAGAGAGGGGGGGTGGACAGGACCGAATAACAATCAGCCCCAGCATTTT	CATSREGGWTGPNNNQPQHF
many	TRBV24-1	TRBJ2-7	TRBD1	TGTGCCACCAGTGATTTTGGGGCCGGGACAGGGGTCCACGAGCAGTACTTC	CATSDFGAGTGVHEQYF
many	TRBV4-1	TRBJ2-5	NA	TGCGCCAGCAGCCAAGTTAGGGCGGAAGAGACCCAGTACTTC	CASSQVRAEETQYF
medium-sized	TRBV7-8	TRBJ1-6	TRBD1	TGTGCCAGCAGCGCACGGGGGGACAGCGGTTCACCCCTCCACTTT	CASSARGDSGSPLHF
NA	TRBV6-1	TRBJ2-2	NA	TGTGCCAGCAGTGTCGCCGGGGAGCTGTTTTTT	CASSVAGELFF
NA	TRBV10-3	TRBJ2-7	TRBD2	TGTGCCATCAGGGGAACTAGCGGAGGAGAAGAGCAGTACTTC	CAIRGTSGGEEQYF
many	TRBV7-2	TRBJ2-1	TRBD2	TGTGCCAGCAGCACCGCGACTAGCGGGGGAGACAATGAGCAGTTCTTC	CASSTATSGGDNEQFF
many	TRBV7-6	TRBJ2-1	TRBD2	TGTGCCAGCAGCTTAGCACCGGGACTAGCGGGAGGGTACTCGTCCAATGAGCAGTTCTTC	CASSLAPGLAGGYSSNEQFF
NA	TRBV19	TRBJ2-2	TRBD2	TGTGCCAGTAGTACCTTAGCCCCGGGACTAGTAGCCCCGCAGAGCACCGGGGAGCTGTTTTTT	CASSTLAPGLVAPQSTGELFF
many	TRBV20-1	TRBJ2-5	TRBD2	TGCAGTGCTAGAGGATTGCGGGGGGCCCCGGAGACCCAGTACTTC	CSARGLRGAPETQYF
many	TRBV12-3/TRBV12-4	TRBJ2-2	NA	TGTGCCAGCAGCCTGGGGGGCGGGGAGCTGTTTTTT	CASSLGGGELFF
NA	TRBV20-1	TRBJ2-7	TRBD1	TGCAGTGCTAGGGCAGGACAGGGGGCCTACGAGCAGTACTTC	CSARAGQGAYEQYF
many	TRBV7-3	TRBJ2-7	TRBD1	TGTGCCAGCAGCTTAGTGGCGGACCTCCGGGACAGGGCTCACTACGAGCAGTACTTC	CASSLVADLRDRAHYEQYF
many	TRBV5-4	TRBJ2-2	TRBD1	TGTGCCAGCAGCTCGGGACAGGTGGTCACCGGGGAGCTGTTTTTT	CASSSGQVVTGELFF
NA	TRBV7-2	TRBJ2-1	NA	TGTGCCAGCAGCCTAATAATAAAGCAGTTCTTC	CASSLIIKQFF
NA	TRBV5-1	TRBJ2-5	TRBD1	TGCGCCAGCAGCGTGACAGGGGGGACCTCTGAGACCCAGTACTTC	CASSVTGGTSETQYF
NA	TRBV19	TRBJ1-2	TRBD1	TGTGCCAGTAGGGTCACCGGGACAGGGGGCTTTAGAAACTATGGCTACACCTTC	CASRVTGTGGFRNYGYTF
NA	TRBV5-6	TRBJ1-5	NA	TGTGCCAGCAGCTTGGCCCTGGACGGATTCAGAGAGACCCAGCATTTT	CASSLALDGFRETQHF
NA	TRBV12-3/TRBV12-4	TRBJ1-6	NA	TGTGCCAGCAGTCGACCGGGTTGGTCACCCCTCCACTTT	CASSRPGWSPLHF
once	TRBV7-3	TRBJ2-1	NA	TGTGCCAGCAGCCAAGTTAATGAGCAGTTCTTC	CASSQVNEQFF
many	TRBV5-8	TRBJ2-7	NA	TGTGCCAGCAGCTTTCCAGGGATCAGCTCCTACGAGCAGTACTTC	CASSFPGISSYEQYF
NA	TRBV10-3	TRBJ2-5	TRBD2	TGTGCCATCAGTGACCCCGGGACTAGCGGGAGTGGAGAGACCCAGTACTTC	CAISDPGTSGSGETQYF
NA	TRBV7-3	TRBJ1-2	TRBD1	TGTGCCAGCACCTCACAGGGGACAGGATCCTATGGCTACACCTTC	CASTSQGTGSYGYTF
NA	TRBV10-3	TRBJ1-1	NA	TGTGCCATCAGCCCCCGGGGGGACGCAACTAATGAAGCTTTCTTT	CAISPRGDATNEAFF
many	TRBV6-4	TRBJ2-3	NA	TGTGCCAGCAGTGACGAGGGGAGCACAGATACGCAGTATTTT	CASSDEGSTDTQYF
few	TRBV27	TRBJ2-2	TRBD1	TGTGCCAGCAGTTTGCACGGGACAGGGGACACCGGGGAGCTGTTTTTT	CASSLHGTGDTGELFF
NA	TRBV20-1	TRBJ1-5	NA	TGCAGTGCTAGACGCACAGGGAGTTCCTACGAGCATTTT	CSARRTGSSYEHF
NA	TRBV7-6	TRBJ2-7	NA	TGTGCCAGCAGCGCCGGACCCAGCTCCTACGAGCAGTACTTC	CASSAGPSSYEQYF
many	TRBV20-1	TRBJ2-7	NA	TGCAGTGCTAAGTCGGCGGGGAGTGCCGAGATTGGTCAGTACTTC	CSAKSAGSAEIGQYF
many	TRBV7-8	TRBJ2-1	NA	TGTGCCAGCAGCCCCTCAGGGAGCTCCTACAATGAGCAGTTCTTC	CASSPSGSSYNEQFF
few	TRBV25-1	TRBJ1-5	NA	TGTGCCAGCAGTGAGATGAGGGGCCAAGAGACCCAGCATTTT	CASSEMRGQETQHF
many	TRBV19	TRBJ2-2	NA	TGTGCCAGTAGTGCCCCGGGCTGGGGAACGAACACCGGGGAGCTGTTTTTT	CASSAPGWGTNTGELFF